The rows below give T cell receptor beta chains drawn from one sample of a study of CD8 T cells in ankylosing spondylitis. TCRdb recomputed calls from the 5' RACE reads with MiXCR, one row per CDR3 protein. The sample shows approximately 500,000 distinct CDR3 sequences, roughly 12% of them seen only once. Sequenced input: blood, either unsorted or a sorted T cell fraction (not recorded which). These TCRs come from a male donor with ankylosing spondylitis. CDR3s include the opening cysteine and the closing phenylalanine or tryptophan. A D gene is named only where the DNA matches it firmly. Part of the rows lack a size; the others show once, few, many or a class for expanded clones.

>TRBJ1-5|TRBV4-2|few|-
CASSQDQTDRPQHF
TGTGCCAGCAGCCAAGATCAGACAGACAGGCCCCAGCATTTT
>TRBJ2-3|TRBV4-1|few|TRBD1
CASSQESQGWTDTQYF
TGCGCCAGCAGCCAGGAATCACAGGGGTGGACAGATACGCAGTATTTT
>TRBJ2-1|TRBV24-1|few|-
CATSDLRGSSSYNEQFF
TGTGCCACCAGTGATTTGCGGGGGTCTAGCTCCTACAATGAGCAGTTCTTC
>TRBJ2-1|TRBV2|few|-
CASSFAYSYNEQFF
TGTGCCAGCAGTTTTGCCTACTCCTACAATGAGCAGTTCTTC
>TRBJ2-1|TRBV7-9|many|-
CASSLDGPRGSYNEQFF
TGTGCCAGCAGCTTGGATGGACCTCGAGGTTCCTACAATGAGCAGTTCTTC
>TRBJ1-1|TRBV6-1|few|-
CASTLDRANTEAFF
TGTGCCAGCACCCTGGACCGAGCGAACACTGAAGCTTTCTTT
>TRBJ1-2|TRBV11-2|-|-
CASSFSLGNYGYTF
TGTGCCAGCAGCTTTTCCCTGGGGAACTATGGCTACACCTTC
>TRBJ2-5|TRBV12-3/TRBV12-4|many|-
CASSLIGSETQYF
TGTGCCAGCAGTTTAATTGGGTCAGAGACCCAGTACTTC
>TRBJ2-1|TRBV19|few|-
CASSTGTLLDNEQFF
TGTGCCAGTAGTACAGGGACTTTACTAGACAATGAGCAGTTCTTC
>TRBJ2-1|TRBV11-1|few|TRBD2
CASSLGLGSGTSYNEQFF
TGTGCCAGCAGCTTGGGGTTGGGTAGCGGGACCTCCTACAATGAGCAGTTCTTC
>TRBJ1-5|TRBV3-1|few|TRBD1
CASSQDQGATQPQHF
TGTGCCAGCAGCCAAGACCAGGGGGCGACTCAGCCCCAGCATTTT
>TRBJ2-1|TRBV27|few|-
CASKRGGLYNEQFF
TGTGCCAGTAAGAGGGGGGGGCTGTACAATGAGCAGTTCTTC